This T cell receptor beta chain appears in the sequencing data of a study of T cells in Graves' hyperthyroidism and ophthalmopathy. Turning to this clonotype: Its antigen remains unidentified.

It was uncontrolled infection, other autoimmune disease, pregnancy or lactation that excluded patients. Study-level results: Blood also carried most thyroid clonotypes expanded above 0.001. Prediction of ophthalmopathy progression came a median approximately 6 months pre-onset.

Authors of the study amplified TCR beta CDR3 regions from RNA transcripts. RT-PCR in the first round (using the HTBI primer set) targeted the TCR CDR3. Using its own MiXCR run on the multiplex PCR reads, TCRdb lists one record per CDR3 protein. The sample carries roughly 500,000 distinct CDR3 sequences, 46% recorded once. CDR1 and CDR2 (germline): DFQATT, SNEGSKA (reference sequence). Trimming took off 0 bases at V and 9 bases at J, with 3 bases between the two ends. The CDR3 is 10 amino acids. V and J are TRBV20-1 and TRBJ1-5, with D uncertain. The source is an adult woman with Graves' disease, either hyperthyroidism or ophthalmopathy (not recorded which). The source material was peripheral blood or thyroid tissue (not recorded which). This chain's CDR3 is CSARDWPQHF. The CDR3 nucleotides read TGCAGTGCTAGAGATTGGCCCCAGCATTTT.